This TCR beta chain is drawn from a study of cytomegalovirus exposure and HLA in healthy donors. V lost 10 bases, J lost 6 bases, and 21 bases lay in between. This CDR3 spans 14 amino acids. Germline loops: CDR1 MNHNS, CDR2 SASEGT. Donors came from a validation cohort of over a hundred subjects, distinct from the first 666-subject cohort. Using immunoSEQ multiplex PCR, the repertoire was profiled, and TCRdb retains in-frame clones only, with some absent. This table holds more than 110,000 clones, approximately 87% found once. The sequencing input was PBMCs. The origin of this receptor is a man between 18 and 35 years old in good health and CMV-seronegative. The chain uses TRBV6-1 and TRBJ2-5; a weak D match, TRBD2 (6 bases). The CDR3 sequence: CATGAGDAGQTQYF. As DNA, the CDR3 is TGTGCCACAGGAGCCGGGGACGCGGGACAGACCCAGTACTTC.